This paragraph covers one TCR beta chain sequence. This sample was taken from a study of blood T cell repertoires in COVID-19. Overall study: T cells, B-cell-depleted T cells, or PBMCs supplied cDNA or gDNA.

Measured with immunoSEQ multiplex PCR; TCRdb has only the in-frame clones, and not every one. Of roughly 290,000 clones in the sample, 85% to 90% were seen once. The V end lost 1 base, the J end lost 7 bases, and 10 bases lay between the germline ends. CDR3 size: 13 residues. The specimen was peripheral blood. The V call is TRBV12-3 or TRBV12-4, the J call TRBJ1-2; D remains ambiguous. The origin of this receptor is a man aged 25-45 years with acute or convalescent COVID-19. The CDR3 nucleotides read TGTGCCAGCAGTTTAGTCCCCCACGGTGGCTACACCTTC. Translation: CASSLVPHGGYTF.